This T cell receptor beta chain was identified in a study of T cells expressing NK-cell markers. Points on this clonotype: Its antigen is as yet unknown.

General study findings and limits: The HCMV specificity of the expanded NKG2C+ T cell clones stayed unresolved.

The CDR3 runs to 17 residues. CDR1 is DFQATT and CDR2 is SNEGSKA in the germline V gene (reference sequence). TCRdb derives one entry per CDR3 protein from the 5' RACE reads, leaving out DNA. The sample's table shows 300,000 to 450,000 distinct CDR3 sequences. Sequencing was carried out using blood T cells: a sorted CD56 or NKG2C T cell subset, CD4+ or CD8+ T cells, or bulk PBMC T cells (not recorded which). V and J are TRBV20-1 and TRBJ2-1; the TRBD2 assignment by TCRdb is unverifiable without DNA. This sequence originates from a man aged 18-70 years in good health. This CDR3 reads CSARGGTPKLRSAEQFF.